Ten or more counts support the clone carrying this T cell receptor (beta chain). Its target is not known. This record belongs to a study of neurological immune-mediated disorders. Study observations and caveats: Because no CDR3 amino acid sequences were shared across subjects by expanded clones, private repertoires were suggested in all groups.

2 million unsorted PBMCs were stored in RNAlater at -80 °C before RNA extraction. CDR3 length: 16 amino acids. V lost 2 bases, J lost 1 base, and 14 bases lay in between. CDR1 and CDR2 (germline): MDHEN, SYDVKM. cDNA was made by 5'RACE with 10-nucleotide random UMIs. Over 170 million TCR-beta sequences from 15-18 subjects came out of each sequencing run. From the 5' RACE reads, TCRdb called clonotypes with MiXCR, one entry per CDR3 protein. This sample has tens of thousands of distinct CDR3 sequences, with approximately 10% found just once. The receptor's source is a man aged 45-60 years in good health. Material: PBMCs. V usage is TRBV28 and J usage is TRBJ1-1; D is ambiguous. The DNA for the CDR3 is TGTGCCAGCAGTTTACTTGGCCGCGGGCGGAACACTGAAGCTTTCTTT. It translates to CASSLLGRGRNTEAFF.